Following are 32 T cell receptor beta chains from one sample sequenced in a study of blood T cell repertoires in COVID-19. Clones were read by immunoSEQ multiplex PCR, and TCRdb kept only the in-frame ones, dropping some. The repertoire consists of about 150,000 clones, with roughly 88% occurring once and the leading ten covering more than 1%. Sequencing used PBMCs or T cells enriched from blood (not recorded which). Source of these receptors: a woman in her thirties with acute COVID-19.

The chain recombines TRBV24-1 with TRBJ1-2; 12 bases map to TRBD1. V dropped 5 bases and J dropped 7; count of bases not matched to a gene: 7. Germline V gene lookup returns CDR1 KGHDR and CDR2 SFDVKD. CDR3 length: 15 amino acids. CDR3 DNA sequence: TGTGCCACCAGTGTGGGACAGGGGGCTTTTGCTGGCTACACCTTC. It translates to CATSVGQGAFAGYTF.

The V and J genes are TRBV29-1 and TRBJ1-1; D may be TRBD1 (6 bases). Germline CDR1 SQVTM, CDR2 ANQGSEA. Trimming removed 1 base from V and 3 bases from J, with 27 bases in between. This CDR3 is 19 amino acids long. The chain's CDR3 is CSVEGVSGGTTIMDTEAFF. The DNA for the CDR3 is TGCAGCGTTGAAGGGGTCAGTGGGGGCACGACAATTATGGACACTGAAGCTTTCTTT.

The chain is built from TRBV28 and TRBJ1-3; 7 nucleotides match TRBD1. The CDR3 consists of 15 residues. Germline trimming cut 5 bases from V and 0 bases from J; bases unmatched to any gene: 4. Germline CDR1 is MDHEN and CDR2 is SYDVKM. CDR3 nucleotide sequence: TGTGCCAGCAGTCCGGGACAGTTCTCTGGAAACACCATATATTTT. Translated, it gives CASSPGQFSGNTIYF.

CDR3 in DNA: TGTGCCAGTAGTATAGGGTACGGGAGTGGGGCTAACACTGAAGCTTTCTTT. Its protein is CASSIGYGSGANTEAFF. The V and J genes are TRBV19 and TRBJ1-1, with TRBD1 as a possible D gene (5 bases). The CDR3 extends over 17 amino acids. The germline V gene encodes CDR1 LNHDA and CDR2 SQIVND (reference sequence). V gave up 1 base and J gave up 2 bases, with 17 bases separating them.

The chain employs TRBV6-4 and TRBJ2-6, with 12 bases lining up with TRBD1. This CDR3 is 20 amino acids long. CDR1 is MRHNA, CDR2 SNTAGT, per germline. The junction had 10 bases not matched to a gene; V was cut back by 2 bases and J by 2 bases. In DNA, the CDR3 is TGTGCCAGCAGTGACGTTCCCTTAGGGACAGGGGGCCCTGGGGCCAACGTCCTGACTTTC. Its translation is CASSDVPLGTGGPGANVLTF.

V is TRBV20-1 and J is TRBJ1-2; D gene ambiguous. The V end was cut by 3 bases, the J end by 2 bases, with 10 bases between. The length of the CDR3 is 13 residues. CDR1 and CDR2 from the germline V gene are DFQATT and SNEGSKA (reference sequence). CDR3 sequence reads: CSASVRQNYGYTF. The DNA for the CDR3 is TGCAGTGCTAGTGTCAGGCAGAACTATGGCTACACCTTC.

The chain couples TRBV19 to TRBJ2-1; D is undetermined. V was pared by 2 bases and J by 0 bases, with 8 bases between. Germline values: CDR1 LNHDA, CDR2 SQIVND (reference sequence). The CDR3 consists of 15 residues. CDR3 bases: TGTGCCAGTAGTATACTTGCGGACTCCTACAATGAGCAGTTCTTC. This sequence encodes CASSILADSYNEQFF.

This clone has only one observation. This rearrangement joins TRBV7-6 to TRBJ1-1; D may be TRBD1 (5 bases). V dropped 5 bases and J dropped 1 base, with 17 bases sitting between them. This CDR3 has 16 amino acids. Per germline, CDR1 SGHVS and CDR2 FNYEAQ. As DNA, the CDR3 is TGTGCCAGCAGCCTATCGAACAGGTTCGGGAACACTGAAGCTTTCTTT. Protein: CASSLSNRFGNTEAFF.

CDR3 nucleotide sequence: TGTGCCAGCTCACCCGGACAGGGGGTGGCTTTCTTT. This gives the protein CASSPGQGVAFF. This sequence joins TRBV18 and TRBJ1-1; 10 bases map to TRBD1. This CDR3 region has 12 residues. Looked up from germline, CDR1 is KGHSH and CDR2 is LQKENI. After removal of 3 bases from V and 11 bases from J, the junction contained 3 bases not matched to a gene.

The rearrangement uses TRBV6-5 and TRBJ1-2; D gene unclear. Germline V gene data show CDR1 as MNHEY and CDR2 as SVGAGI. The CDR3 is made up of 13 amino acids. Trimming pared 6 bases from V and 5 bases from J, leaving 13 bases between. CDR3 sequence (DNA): TGTGCCAGCAGCCCACAATCGGGGTATGGCTACACCTTC. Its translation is CASSPQSGYGYTF.

The CDR3 loop reads CASSVETGSYNEQFF. Here the CDR3 DNA reads TGTGCCAGCAGCGTAGAAACCGGGAGCTACAATGAGCAGTTCTTC. The V gene is TRBV9, the J gene TRBJ2-1; maybe TRBD2 (6 bases). The CDR3 is 15 amino acids. Per germline, CDR1 SGDLS and CDR2 YYNGEE. V was shortened by 0 bases and J by 3 bases, with 10 bases between the two germline ends.

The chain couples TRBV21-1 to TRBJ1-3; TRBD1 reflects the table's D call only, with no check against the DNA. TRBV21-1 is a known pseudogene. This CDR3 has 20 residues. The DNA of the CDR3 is TGTGCCAGCAGCGCTAAGACAGGGGGAACTACGATGGGACCTGGAAACACCATATATTTT. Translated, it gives CASSAKTGGTTMGPGNTIYF.

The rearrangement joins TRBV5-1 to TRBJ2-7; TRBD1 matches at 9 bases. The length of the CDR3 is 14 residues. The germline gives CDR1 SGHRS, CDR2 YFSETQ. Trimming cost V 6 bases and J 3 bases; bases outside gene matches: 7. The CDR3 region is CASTTGQGDYEQYF. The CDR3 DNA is TGCGCCAGCACCACGGGACAGGGAGACTACGAGCAGTACTTC. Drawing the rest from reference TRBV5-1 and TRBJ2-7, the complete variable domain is KAGVTQTPRYLIKTRGQQVTLSCSPISGHRSVSWYQQTPGQGLQFLFEYFSETQRNKGNFPGRFSGRQFSNSRSEMNVSTLELGDSALYLCASTTGQGDYEQYFGPGTRLTVT.

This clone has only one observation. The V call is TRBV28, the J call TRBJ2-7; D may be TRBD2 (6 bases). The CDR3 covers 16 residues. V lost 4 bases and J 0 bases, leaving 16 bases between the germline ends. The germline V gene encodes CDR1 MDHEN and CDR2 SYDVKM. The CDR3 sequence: CASSSSGTESSYEQYF. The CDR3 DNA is TGTGCCAGCAGTTCCTCTGGGACTGAAAGCTCCTACGAGCAGTACTTC.

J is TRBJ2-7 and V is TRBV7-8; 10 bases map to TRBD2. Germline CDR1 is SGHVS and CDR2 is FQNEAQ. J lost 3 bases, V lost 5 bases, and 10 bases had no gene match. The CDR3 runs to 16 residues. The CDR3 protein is CASSTRPGTSDYEQYF. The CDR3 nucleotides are TGTGCCAGCAGCACCCGACCCGGGACTAGCGACTACGAGCAGTACTTC.

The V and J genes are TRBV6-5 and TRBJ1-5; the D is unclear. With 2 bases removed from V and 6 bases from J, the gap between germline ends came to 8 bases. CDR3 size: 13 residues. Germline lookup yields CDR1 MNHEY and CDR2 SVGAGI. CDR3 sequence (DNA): TGTGCCAGCAGTTACGGGCAGCTTCAGCCCCAGCATTTT. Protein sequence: CASSYGQLQPQHF.

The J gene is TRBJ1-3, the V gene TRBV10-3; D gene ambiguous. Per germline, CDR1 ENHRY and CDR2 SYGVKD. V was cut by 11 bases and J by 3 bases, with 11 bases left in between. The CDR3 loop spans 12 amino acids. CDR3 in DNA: TGTGCCGCCGCAACTGGTGGAAACACCATATATTTT. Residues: CAAATGGNTIYF.

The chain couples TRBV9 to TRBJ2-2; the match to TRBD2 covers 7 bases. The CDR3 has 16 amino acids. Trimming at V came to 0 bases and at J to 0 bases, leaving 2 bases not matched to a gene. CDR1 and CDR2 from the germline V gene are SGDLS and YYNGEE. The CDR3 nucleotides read TGTGCCAGCAGCGTAGGCGGGGGTTCGAACACCGGGGAGCTGTTTTTT. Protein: CASSVGGGSNTGELFF.

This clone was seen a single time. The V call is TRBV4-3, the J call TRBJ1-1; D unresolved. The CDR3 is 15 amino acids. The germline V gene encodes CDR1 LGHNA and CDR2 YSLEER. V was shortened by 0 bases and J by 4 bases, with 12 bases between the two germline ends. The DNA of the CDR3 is TGCGCCAGCAGCCAAGAATCAGCCTTAGCCACTGAAGCTTTCTTT. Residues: CASSQESALATEAFF.

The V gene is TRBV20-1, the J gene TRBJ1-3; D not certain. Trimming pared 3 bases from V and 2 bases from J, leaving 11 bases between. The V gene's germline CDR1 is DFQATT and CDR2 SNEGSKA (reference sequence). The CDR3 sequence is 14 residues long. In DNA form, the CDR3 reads TGCAGTGCTAGTCTCGATAGCACTGGAAACACCATATATTTT. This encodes CSASLDSTGNTIYF.

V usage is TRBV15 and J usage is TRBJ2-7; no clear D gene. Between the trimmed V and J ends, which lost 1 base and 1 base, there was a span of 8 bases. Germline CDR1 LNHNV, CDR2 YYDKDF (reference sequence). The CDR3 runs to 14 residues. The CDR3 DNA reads TGTGCCACCAGCAGAGCCCAGGATTCCTACGAGCAGTACTTC. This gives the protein CATSRAQDSYEQYF.

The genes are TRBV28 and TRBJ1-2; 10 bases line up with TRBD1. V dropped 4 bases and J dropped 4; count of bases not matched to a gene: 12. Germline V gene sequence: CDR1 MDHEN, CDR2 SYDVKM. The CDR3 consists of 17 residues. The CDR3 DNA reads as TGTGCCAGCAGTTCAACCCCGGGACAGGGGTTCGGCTATGGCTACACCTTC. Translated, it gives CASSSTPGQGFGYGYTF.

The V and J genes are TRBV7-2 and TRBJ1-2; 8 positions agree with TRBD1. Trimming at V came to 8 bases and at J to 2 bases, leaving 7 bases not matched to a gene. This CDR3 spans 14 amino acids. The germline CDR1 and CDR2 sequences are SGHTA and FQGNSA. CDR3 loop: CASRGQGRNYGYTF. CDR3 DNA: TGTGCCAGCCGCGGACAGGGAAGAAACTATGGCTACACCTTC.

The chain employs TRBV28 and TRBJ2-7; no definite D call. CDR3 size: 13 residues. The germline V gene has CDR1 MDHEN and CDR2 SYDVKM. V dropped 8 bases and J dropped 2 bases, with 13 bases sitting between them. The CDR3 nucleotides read TGTGCCAGCCAGACTCTGAGGCCCTACGAGCAGTACTTC. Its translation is CASQTLRPYEQYF.

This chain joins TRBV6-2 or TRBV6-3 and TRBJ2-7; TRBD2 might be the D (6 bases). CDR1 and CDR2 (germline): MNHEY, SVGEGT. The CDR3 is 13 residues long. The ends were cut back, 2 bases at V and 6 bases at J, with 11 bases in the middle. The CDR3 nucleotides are TGTGCCAGCAGTTACCTCGGGAGTCGCGAGCAGTACTTC. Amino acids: CASSYLGSREQYF.

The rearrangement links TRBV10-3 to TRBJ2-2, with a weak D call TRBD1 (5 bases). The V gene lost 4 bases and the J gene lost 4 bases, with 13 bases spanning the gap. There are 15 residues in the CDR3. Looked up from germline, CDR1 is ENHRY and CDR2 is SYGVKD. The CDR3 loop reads CAISAQGSGTGELFF. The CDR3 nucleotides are TGTGCCATCAGTGCGCAGGGCTCAGGCACCGGGGAGCTGTTTTTT.

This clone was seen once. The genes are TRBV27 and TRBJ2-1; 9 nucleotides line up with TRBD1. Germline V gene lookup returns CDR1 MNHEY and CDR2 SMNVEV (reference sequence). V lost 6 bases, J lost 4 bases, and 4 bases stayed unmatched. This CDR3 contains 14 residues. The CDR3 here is CASRAQGAYNEQFF. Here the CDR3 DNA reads TGTGCCAGCAGGGCACAGGGGGCTTACAATGAGCAGTTCTTC.

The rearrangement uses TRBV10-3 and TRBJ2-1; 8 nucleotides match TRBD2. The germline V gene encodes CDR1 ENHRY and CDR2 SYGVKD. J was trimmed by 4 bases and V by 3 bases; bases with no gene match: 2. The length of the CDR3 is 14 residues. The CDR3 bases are TGTGCCATCAGTGACCTAGCGGGTTACAATGAGCAGTTCTTC. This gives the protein CAISDLAGYNEQFF.

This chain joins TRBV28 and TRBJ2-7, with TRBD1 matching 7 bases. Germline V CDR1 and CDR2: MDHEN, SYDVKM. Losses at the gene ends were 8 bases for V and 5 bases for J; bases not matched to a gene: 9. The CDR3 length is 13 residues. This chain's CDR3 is CASQEQGNNEQYF. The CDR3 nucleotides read TGTGCCAGCCAAGAACAGGGGAATAACGAGCAGTACTTC.

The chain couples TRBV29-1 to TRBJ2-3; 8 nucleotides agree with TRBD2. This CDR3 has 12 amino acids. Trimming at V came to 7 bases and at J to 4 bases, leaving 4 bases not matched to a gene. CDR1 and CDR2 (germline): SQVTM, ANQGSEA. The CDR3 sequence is CSGSGSADTQYF. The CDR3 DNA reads TGCAGCGGGAGCGGGAGTGCAGATACGCAGTATTTT.

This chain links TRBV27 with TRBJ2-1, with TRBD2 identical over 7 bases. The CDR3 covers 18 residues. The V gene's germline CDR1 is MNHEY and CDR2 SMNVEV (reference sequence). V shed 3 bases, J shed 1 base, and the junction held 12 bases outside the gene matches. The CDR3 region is CASSFLPGGTGSYNEQFF. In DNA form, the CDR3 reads TGTGCCAGCAGTTTCCTCCCCGGGGGGACGGGTTCCTACAATGAGCAGTTCTTC.

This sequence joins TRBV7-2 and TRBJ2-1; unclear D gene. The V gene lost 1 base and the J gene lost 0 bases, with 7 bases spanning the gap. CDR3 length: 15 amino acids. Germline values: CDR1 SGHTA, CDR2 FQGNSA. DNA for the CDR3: TGTGCCAGCAGCTTAGTGGCCGACTCCTACAATGAGCAGTTCTTC. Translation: CASSLVADSYNEQFF.